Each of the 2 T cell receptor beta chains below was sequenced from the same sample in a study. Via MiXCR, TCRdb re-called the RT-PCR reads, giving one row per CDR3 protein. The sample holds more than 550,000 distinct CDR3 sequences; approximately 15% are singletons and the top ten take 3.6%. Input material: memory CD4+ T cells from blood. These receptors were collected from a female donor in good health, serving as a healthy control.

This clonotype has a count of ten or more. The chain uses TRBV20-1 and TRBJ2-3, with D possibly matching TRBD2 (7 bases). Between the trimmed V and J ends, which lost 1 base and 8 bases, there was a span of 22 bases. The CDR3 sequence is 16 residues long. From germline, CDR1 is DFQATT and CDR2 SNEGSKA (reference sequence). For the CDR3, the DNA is TGCAGTGCTAGAGCCGGTGGTTTAGGGGGGGACGGTACGCAGTATTTT. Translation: CSARAGGLGGDGTQYF.

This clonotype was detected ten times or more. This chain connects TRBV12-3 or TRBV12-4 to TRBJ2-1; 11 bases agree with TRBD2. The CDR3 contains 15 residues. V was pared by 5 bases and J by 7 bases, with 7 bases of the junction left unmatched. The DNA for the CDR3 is TGTGCCAGCAGTCTCGGGACTAGCGGACTAAATGAGCAGTTCTTC. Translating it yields CASSLGTSGLNEQFF.